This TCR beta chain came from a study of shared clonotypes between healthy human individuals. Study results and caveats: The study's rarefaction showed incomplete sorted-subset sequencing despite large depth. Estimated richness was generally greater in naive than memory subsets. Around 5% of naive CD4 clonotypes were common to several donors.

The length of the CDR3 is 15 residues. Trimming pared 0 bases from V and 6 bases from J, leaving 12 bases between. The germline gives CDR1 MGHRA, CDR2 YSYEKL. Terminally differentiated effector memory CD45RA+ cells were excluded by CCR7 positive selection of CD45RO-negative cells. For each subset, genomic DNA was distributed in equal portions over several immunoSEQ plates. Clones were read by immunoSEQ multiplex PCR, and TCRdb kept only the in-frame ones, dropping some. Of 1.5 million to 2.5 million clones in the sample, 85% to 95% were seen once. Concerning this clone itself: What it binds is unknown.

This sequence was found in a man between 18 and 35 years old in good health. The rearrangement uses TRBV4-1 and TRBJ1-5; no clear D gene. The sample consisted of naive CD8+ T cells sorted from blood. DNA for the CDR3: TGCGCCAGCAGCCAAGAACGACGGTTCGGTCAGCCCCAGCATTTT. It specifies CASSQERRFGQPQHF.